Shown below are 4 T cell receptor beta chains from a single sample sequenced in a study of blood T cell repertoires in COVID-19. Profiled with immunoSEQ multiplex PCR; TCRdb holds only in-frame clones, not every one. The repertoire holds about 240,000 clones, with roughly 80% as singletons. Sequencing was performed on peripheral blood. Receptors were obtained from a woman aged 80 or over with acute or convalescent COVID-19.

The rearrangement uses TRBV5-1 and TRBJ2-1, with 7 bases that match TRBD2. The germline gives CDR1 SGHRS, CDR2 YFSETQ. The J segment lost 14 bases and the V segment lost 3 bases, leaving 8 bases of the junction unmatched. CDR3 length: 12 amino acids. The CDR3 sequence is CASSYGTTGEFF. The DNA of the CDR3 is TGCGCCAGCAGCTACGGGACTACAGGAGAGTTCTTC.

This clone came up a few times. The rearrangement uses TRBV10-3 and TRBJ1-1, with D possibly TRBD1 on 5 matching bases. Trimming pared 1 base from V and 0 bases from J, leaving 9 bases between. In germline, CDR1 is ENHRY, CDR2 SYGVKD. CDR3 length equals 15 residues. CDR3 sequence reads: CAISEFGQMNTEAFF. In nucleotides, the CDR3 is TGTGCCATCAGTGAGTTTGGACAAATGAACACTGAAGCTTTCTTT.

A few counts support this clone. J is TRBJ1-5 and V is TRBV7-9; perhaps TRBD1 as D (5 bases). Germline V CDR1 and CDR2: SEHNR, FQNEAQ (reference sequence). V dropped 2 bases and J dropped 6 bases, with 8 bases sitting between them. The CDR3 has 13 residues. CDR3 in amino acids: CASSLPQGQPQHF. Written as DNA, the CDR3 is TGTGCCAGCAGCTTACCCCAGGGTCAGCCCCAGCATTTT.

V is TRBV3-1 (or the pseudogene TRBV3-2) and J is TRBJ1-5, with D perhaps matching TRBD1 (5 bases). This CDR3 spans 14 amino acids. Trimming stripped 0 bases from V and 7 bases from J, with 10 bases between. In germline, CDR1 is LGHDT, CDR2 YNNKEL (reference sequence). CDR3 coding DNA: TGTGCCAGCAGCCAAGACAGGGTGGGCCAGCCCCAGCATTTT. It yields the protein CASSQDRVGQPQHF.